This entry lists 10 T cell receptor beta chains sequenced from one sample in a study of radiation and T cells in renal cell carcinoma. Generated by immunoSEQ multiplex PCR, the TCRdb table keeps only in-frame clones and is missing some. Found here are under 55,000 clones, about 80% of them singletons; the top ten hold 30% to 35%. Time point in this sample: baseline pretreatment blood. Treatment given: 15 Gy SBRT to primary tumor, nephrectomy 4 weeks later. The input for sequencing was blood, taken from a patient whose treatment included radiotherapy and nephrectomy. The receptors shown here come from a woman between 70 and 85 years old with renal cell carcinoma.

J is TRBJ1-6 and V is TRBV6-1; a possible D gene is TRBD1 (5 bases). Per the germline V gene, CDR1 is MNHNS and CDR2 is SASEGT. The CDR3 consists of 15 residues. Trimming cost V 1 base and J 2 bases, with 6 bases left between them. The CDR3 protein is CASSEVGAYNSPLHF. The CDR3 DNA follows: TGTGCCAGCAGTGAAGTGGGGGCCTATAATTCACCCCTCCACTTT.

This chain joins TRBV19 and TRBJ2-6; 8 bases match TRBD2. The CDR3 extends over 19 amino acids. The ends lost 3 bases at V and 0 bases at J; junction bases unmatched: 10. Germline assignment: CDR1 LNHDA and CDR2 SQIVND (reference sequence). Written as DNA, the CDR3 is TGTGCCAGTAGTATTGGTATTAGCGGGAATAGCTCTGGGGCCAACGTCCTGACTTTC. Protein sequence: CASSIGISGNSSGANVLTF.

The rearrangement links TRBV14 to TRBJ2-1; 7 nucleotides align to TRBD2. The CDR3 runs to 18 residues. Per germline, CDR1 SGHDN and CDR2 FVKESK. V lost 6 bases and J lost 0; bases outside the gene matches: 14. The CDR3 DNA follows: TGTGCCAGCAGACCTGGGACTACTCTCGGGAGCTCCTACAATGAGCAGTTCTTC. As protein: CASRPGTTLGSSYNEQFF.

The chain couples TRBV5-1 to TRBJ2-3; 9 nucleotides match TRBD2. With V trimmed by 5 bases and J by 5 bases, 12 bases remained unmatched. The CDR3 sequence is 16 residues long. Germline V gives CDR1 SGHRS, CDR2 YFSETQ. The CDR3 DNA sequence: TGCGCCAGCAGTCGACTAGCGGAAGGGAGAGGAGATACGCAGTATTTT. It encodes CASSRLAEGRGDTQYF.

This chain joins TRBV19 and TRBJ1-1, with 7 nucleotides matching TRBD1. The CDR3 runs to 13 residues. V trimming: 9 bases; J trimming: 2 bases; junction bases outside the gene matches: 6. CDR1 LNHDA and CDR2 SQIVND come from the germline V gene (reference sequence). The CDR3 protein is CASAGTVNTEAFF. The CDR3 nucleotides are TGTGCCAGCGCCGGGACAGTCAACACTGAAGCTTTCTTT.

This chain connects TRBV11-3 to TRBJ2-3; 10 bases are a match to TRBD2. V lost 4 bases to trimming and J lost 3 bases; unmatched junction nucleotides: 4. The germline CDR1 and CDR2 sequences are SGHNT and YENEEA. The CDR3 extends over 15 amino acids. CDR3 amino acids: CASSSGLAETDTQYF. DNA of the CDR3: TGTGCCAGCAGCTCAGGACTAGCGGAAACAGATACGCAGTATTTT.

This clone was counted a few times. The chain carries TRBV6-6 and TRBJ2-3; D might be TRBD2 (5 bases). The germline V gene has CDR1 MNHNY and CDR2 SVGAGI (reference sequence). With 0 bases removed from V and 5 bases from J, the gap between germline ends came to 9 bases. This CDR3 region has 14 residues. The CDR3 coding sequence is TGTGCCAGCAGTTACTCGAGGGCGGGAGATACGCAGTATTTT. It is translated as CASSYSRAGDTQYF.

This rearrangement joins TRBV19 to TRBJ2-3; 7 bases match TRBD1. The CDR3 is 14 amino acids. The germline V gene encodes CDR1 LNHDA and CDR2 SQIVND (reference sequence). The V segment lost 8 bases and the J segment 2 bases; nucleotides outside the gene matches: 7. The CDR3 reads CASPRDSTTDTQYF. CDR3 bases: TGTGCCAGTCCCCGGGACAGTACCACAGATACGCAGTATTTT.

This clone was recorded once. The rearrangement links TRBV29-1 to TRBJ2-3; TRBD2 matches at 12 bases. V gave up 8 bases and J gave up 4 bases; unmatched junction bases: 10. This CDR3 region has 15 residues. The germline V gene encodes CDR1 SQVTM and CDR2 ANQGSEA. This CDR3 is CSTKTSGGLADTQYF. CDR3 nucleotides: TGCAGCACGAAGACTAGCGGGGGCCTAGCAGATACGCAGTATTTT.

CDR3 amino acids: CASSQSSYTEAFF. The CDR3 nucleotides are TGTGCCAGCAGCCAGTCTTCGTACACTGAAGCTTTCTTT. The J gene is TRBJ1-1, the V gene TRBV7-3; D remains ambiguous. Germline V CDR1 and CDR2: SGHTA, FQGTGA. The CDR3 sequence is 13 residues long. V lost 5 bases and J 3 bases, leaving 10 bases between the germline ends.